This TCR beta chain is from a study of blood T cell repertoires in COVID-19. CDR1 is SGHRS, CDR2 YFSETQ, per germline. This CDR3 comprises 14 residues. V was trimmed by 4 bases and J by 4 bases, leaving 12 bases between them. Clones were sequenced by immunoSEQ multiplex PCR, and TCRdb holds only the in-frame ones, with some missing. The sample has about 380,000 clones, around 87% seen once. The sample consisted of PBMCs or T cells enriched from blood (not recorded which). V usage is TRBV5-1 and J usage is TRBJ1-3; D is unresolved. This clonotype was obtained from a man aged 25 to 40 who had recovered from COVID-19. The CDR3 DNA reads TGCGCCAGCAGCCGAGACACCCAAGGAAACACCATATATTTT. Translation: CASSRDTQGNTIYF.